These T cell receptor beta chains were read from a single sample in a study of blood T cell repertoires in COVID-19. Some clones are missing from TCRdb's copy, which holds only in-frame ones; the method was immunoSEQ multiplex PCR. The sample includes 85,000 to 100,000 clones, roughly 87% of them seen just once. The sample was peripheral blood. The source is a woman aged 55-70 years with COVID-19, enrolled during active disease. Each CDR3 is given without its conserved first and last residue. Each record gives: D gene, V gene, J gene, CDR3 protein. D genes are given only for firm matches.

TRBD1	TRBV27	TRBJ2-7	ASSPPDRVAEQY
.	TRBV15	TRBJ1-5	ATSIAPQITQPQH
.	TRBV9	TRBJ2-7	ASSVRSMGGEQY
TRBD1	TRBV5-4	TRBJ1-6	ASSLDGAERGPPDSPLH
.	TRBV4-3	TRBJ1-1	ASSQDRTGFTEAF
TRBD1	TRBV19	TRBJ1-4	ASSMQQGAKLREKLF
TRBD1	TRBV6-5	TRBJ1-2	ASSLDRGRGGYT
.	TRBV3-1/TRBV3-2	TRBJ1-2	ASSQDAGDYGYT
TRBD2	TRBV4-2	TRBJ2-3	ASSQDGVAGARTDTQY
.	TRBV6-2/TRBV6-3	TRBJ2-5	ASSYDLGGLQETQY
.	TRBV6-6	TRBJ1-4	ASSYSTGLDEKLF
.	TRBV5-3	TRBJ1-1	ARSLAKAWGVNTEAF
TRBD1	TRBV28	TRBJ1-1	ASSSTAGGTEAF
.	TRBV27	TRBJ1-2	ATNTNGGTYGYT
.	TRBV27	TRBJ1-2	ASSLWSVGGSSYGYT
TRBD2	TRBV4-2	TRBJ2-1	ASSQVELAGGQNEQF
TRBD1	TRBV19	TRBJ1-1	ASSITDRDQAF
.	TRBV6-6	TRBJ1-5	ASIGEVGQPQH
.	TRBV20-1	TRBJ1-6	SASWSSSYNSPLH
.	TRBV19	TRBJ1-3	ASSITGVFAGNTIY
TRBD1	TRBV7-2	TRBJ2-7	ASSLGTGTYEQY
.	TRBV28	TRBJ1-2	ASSPRGYGYT
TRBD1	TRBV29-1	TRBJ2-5	SVDRGQETQY
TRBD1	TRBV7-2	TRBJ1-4	ASSKSTPGGQGFNEKLF
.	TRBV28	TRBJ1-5	ASRGVQPQH
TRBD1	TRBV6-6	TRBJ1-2	ASRTGTGNNYGYT
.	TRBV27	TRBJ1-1	ASSSRMNTEAF
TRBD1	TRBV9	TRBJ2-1	ASSRSGQGNNEQF
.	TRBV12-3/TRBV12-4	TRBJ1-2	ASSLGQAGYT
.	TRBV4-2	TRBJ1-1	ASSQATVNTEAF
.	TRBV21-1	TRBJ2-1	ASSRQGVDNEQF
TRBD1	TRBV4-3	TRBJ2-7	ASSQDRVYEQY
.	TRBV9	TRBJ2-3	ASSVQRADTQY
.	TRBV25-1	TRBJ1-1	ASSALQGGDTEAF
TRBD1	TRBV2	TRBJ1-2	ASSVNRGRPYGYT
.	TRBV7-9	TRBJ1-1	ASRLNEGTEAF
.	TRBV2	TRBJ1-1	ASTPTSYLNTEAF
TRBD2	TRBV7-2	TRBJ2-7	ASSLASGGPAYEQY
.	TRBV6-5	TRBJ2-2	ASSKNRVTGELF
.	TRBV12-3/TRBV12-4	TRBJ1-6	ASSFQSLRLH
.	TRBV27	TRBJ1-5	ASNRLGQPQH
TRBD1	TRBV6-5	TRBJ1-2	ASSYRTGNYGYT
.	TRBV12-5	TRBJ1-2	ASGPSAYGYT
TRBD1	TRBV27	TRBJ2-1	ASSLGQGAVGEQF
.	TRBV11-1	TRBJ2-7	ASSLAGVFAYEQY
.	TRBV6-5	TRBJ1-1	ATAGGLNTEAF
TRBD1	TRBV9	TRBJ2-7	ASSVGGAGGYHEQY
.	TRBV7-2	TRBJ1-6	ASRPQASSYNSPLH
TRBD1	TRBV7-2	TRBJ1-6	ASSLVRDRGRLSPLH
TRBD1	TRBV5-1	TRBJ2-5	ASSLAGQDQETQY
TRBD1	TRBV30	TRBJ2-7	AWAGTGPYEQY
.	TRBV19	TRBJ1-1	ASIEQVFGGTEAF
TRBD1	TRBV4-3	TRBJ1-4	ASSQDRGTGSEKLF
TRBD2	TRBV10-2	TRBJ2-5	ASSEVPPSGGGTQY
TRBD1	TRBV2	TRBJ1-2	ASCRDRGLVHYGYT
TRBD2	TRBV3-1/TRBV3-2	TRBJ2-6	ASSQAASGGASGANVLT
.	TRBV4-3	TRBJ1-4	ASSQEYSGGQGKLF
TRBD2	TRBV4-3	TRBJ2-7	ASSQGTSATYEQY
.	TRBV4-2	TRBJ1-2	ASSQDSAGADGYT
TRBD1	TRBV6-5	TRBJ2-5	ASSYGTGATETQY